This TCR beta chain was observed in a study of blood T cell repertoires in COVID-19. On the study more broadly: Samples of COVID-19 (acute and convalescent) were obtained from the United States, Italy and Spain. T cells, B-cell-depleted T cells, or PBMCs supplied cDNA or gDNA.

Seattle-derived patients entered the study during active infection and were followed longitudinally. Per the study methods: Estimated nucleated cell counts came from reference gene primer amplification. TCRdb's table, derived via immunoSEQ multiplex PCR, lists solely in-frame clones and lacks some. V, J and clone size reflect that table, while D and trimming were determined from the DNA. This table holds around 53,000 clones, about 86% found once. V lost 3 bases and J lost 3, with 12 bases in between. The CDR3 consists of 15 residues. Germline V gene sequence: CDR1 SNHLY, CDR2 FYNNEI. The origin of this receptor is a woman aged 55-69 years with COVID-19, enrolled during active disease. The chain employs TRBV2 and TRBJ1-5; a possible D gene is TRBD1 (5 bases). Sequencing was performed on peripheral blood. The CDR3 spells CASSEWGWDNQPQHF. As DNA, the CDR3 is TGTGCCAGCAGTGAGTGGGGCTGGGACAATCAGCCCCAGCATTTT.